The 24 T cell receptor beta chains reported below all come from one sample, sequenced in a study of T cell repertoires in cytomegalovirus infection. Which antigens these TCRs recognize remains unknown. MiXCR, run by TCRdb on the reads, gives a single entry per CDR3 protein. The profile shows tens of thousands of distinct CDR3 sequences, roughly 22% of them singletons. The material sequenced was PBMCs, sequenced either directly or after in vitro stimulation (not recorded which). The receptors derive from a human donor in good health (CMV status not recorded). Some clones in this sample may be carry-over from other donors' samples.

Remarks on this clonotype: A much larger clone lies one base from this, so it may be a read error. The V and J genes are TRBV6-2 or TRBV6-3 and TRBJ2-2; 12 nucleotides agree with TRBD2. The CDR3 spans 17 residues. Germline V CDR1 and CDR2: MNHEY, SVGEGT. Trimming at V came to 8 bases and at J to 8 bases, leaving 15 bases not matched to a gene. The CDR3 DNA reads as TGTGCCAGCCTTAGACTAGCGGGGGAACCCCTGTTGGGGGAGCTGTTTTTT. Its protein product is CASLRLAGEPLLGELFF.

This clonotype counts as medium-sized. The chain has TRBV12-3 or TRBV12-4 and TRBJ1-2; 7 nucleotides match TRBD1. The CDR3 has 13 residues. V was pared by 5 bases and J by 8 bases, with 8 bases of the junction left unmatched. DNA for the CDR3: TGTGCCAGCAGTCTAGGGGGCCTTTGGGGCTACACCTTC. Encoded protein: CASSLGGLWGYTF.

This clonotype was seen a handful of times. The V gene is TRBV7-2, the J gene TRBJ2-7; no reliable D call. Germline V gene data show CDR1 as SGHTA and CDR2 as FQGNSA. CDR3 length: 15 residues. Trimming pared 3 bases from V and 0 bases from J, leaving 12 bases between. The CDR3: CASSLVLGGSYEQYF. The DNA for the CDR3 is TGTGCCAGCAGCTTGGTCCTCGGCGGCTCCTACGAGCAGTACTTC.

This chain links TRBV9 with TRBJ1-1; D is unclear. V shed 4 bases and J shed 2 bases, with 9 bases lying between them. This CDR3 has 13 residues. The germline V gene has CDR1 SGDLS and CDR2 YYNGEE. This CDR3 is CASSTNRNTEAFF. In nucleotides, the CDR3 is TGTGCCAGCAGCACTAACAGAAACACTGAAGCTTTCTTT. Supplemented by reference TRBV9 and TRBJ1-1, the full variable domain reads DSGVTQTPKHLITATGQRVTLRCSPRSGDLSVYWYQQSLDQGLQFLIQYYNGEERAKGNILERFSAQQFPDLHSELNLSSLELGDSALYFCASSTNRNTEAFFGQGTRLTVV.

This clonotype was counted a few times. This chain links TRBV12-3 or TRBV12-4 with TRBJ1-2; D is possibly TRBD1 (5 bases). The CDR3 spans 16 residues. Trimming stripped 1 base from V and 4 bases from J, with 16 bases between. CDR3: CASSLEGAGLAYGYTF. In nucleotides, the CDR3 is TGTGCCAGCAGTTTAGAAGGGGCAGGGCTGGCCTATGGCTACACCTTC.

The sample holds many counts of this clonotype. V and J are TRBV7-8 and TRBJ1-5; no clear D. The CDR3 consists of 14 residues. Per germline, CDR1 SGHVS and CDR2 FQNEAQ. V lost 0 bases to trimming and J lost 3 bases, with 6 bases between them. CDR3 residues: CASSLARTNQPQHF. The CDR3 DNA reads as TGTGCCAGCAGCTTAGCAAGGACCAATCAGCCCCAGCATTTT.

The chain carries TRBV18 and TRBJ2-3; 9 bases are shared with TRBD2. The CDR3 is 15 residues long. The V gene's germline CDR1 is KGHSH and CDR2 LQKENI. V gave up 1 base and J gave up 1 base; unmatched junction bases: 0. DNA of the CDR3: TGTGCCAGCTCACCACGGACTAGCGGCACAGATACGCAGTATTTT. Its protein product is CASSPRTSGTDTQYF.

CDR3 nucleotide sequence: TGTGCCAGCAGCCAAGTCGGGACTCACGGATTGAGCTCCTACAATGAGCAGTTCTTC. Residues: CASSQVGTHGLSSYNEQFF. The chain recombines TRBV4-2 with TRBJ2-1, with D possibly being TRBD2 (6 bases). CDR3 length: 19 amino acids. The V and J ends lost 1 base and 0 bases respectively, with 19 bases between them. Germline CDR1 and CDR2: LGHNA and YNFKEQ.

Many counts were recorded for this clonotype. The chain links TRBV11-2 to TRBJ2-3; 11 nucleotides agree with TRBD2. This CDR3 has 17 amino acids. Germline V CDR1 and CDR2: SGHAT, FQNNGV. Trimming cost V 1 base and J 4 bases; bases outside gene matches: 7. CDR3 DNA: TGTGCCAGCAGCTTAGGAACTAGCGGGGGCAGGGCAGATACGCAGTATTTT. The encoded protein is CASSLGTSGGRADTQYF.

V usage is TRBV20-1 and J usage is TRBJ2-7; weak D call: TRBD2 (7 bases). Germline loops: CDR1 DFQATT, CDR2 SNEGSKA (reference sequence). The CDR3 length is 15 residues. Trimming removed 1 base from V and 6 bases from J, with 19 bases in between. The CDR3 DNA is TGCAGTGCTAGAGGGGGAGGACTAGGGGGTTCCGAGCAGTACTTC. Protein sequence: CSARGGGLGGSEQYF.

This clonotype was counted ten times or more. The gene calls are TRBV7-9 and TRBJ2-3, with 7 bases lining up with TRBD2. The CDR3 consists of 14 residues. The germline CDR1 and CDR2 sequences are SEHNR and FQNEAQ (reference sequence). V dropped 2 bases and J dropped 7; count of bases not matched to a gene: 6. The CDR3: CASSLSRDYYTQYF. The CDR3, as DNA: TGTGCCAGCAGCTTAAGCCGGGACTACTATACGCAGTATTTT.

This clonotype was observed at least ten times. The rearrangement joins TRBV12-3 or TRBV12-4 to TRBJ2-2; no firm D call. V was trimmed by 2 bases and J by 1 base, leaving 11 bases between them. This CDR3 is 16 amino acids long. CDR3 DNA sequence: TGTGCCAGCAGTTTACTCCCCACCAAGAACACCGGGGAGCTGTTTTTT. Its protein is CASSLLPTKNTGELFF.

The V gene is TRBV28, the J gene TRBJ2-1, with 9 positions matching TRBD1. Germline trimming cut 4 bases from V and 15 bases from J; bases unmatched to any gene: 7. Germline V gives CDR1 MDHEN, CDR2 SYDVKM. The CDR3 is made up of 12 amino acids. CDR3 sequence: CASSSPGTGRFF. The CDR3 coding sequence is TGTGCCAGCAGTTCGCCCGGGACAGGGAGGTTCTTC.

The V and J genes are TRBV9 and TRBJ2-1; 7 bases map to TRBD2. With V trimmed by 4 bases and J by 9 bases, 7 bases remained unmatched. Germline loops: CDR1 SGDLS, CDR2 YYNGEE. The CDR3 sequence is 13 residues long. The DNA of the CDR3 is TGTGCCAGCAGCCTGACTAGCTCTGTTGAGCAGTTCTTC. Translating gives CASSLTSSVEQFF.

This clonotype showed up just a few times. The V call is TRBV18, the J call TRBJ2-7; D not resolved. V was shortened by 2 bases and J by 3 bases, with 14 bases between the two germline ends. There are 15 residues in the CDR3. The V gene's germline CDR1 is KGHSH and CDR2 LQKENI. The CDR3 bases are TGTGCCAGCTCACCAGATGGCAGACCCCTCTACGAGCAGTACTTC. It yields the protein CASSPDGRPLYEQYF.

This clonotype was seen at least ten times. This chain uses TRBV6-5 with TRBJ2-4; TRBD2 matches 7 bases. The CDR3 consists of 16 residues. V was clipped by 2 bases and J by 2 bases; unmatched bases: 6. The germline gives CDR1 MNHEY, CDR2 SVGAGI. The CDR3 spells CASSYRWGGTKNIQYF. DNA of the CDR3: TGTGCCAGCAGTTACCGCTGGGGAGGGACCAAAAACATTCAGTACTTC.

The chain links TRBV28 to TRBJ2-3; D call uncertain. The V end was cut by 8 bases, the J end by 2 bases, with 8 bases between. The CDR3 consists of 12 residues. Germline V gives CDR1 MDHEN, CDR2 SYDVKM. The CDR3 here is CASGLVTDTQYF. The CDR3 bases are TGTGCCAGCGGGCTGGTCACAGATACGCAGTATTTT.

This clonotype has ten or more counts. The chain employs TRBV5-1 and TRBJ1-1; TRBD1 matches 7 bases. This CDR3 has 14 residues. CDR1 and CDR2 (germline): SGHRS, YFSETQ. V was pared by 6 bases and J by 1 base, with 6 bases of the junction left unmatched. The CDR3 sequence is CASTKGQENTEAFF. In DNA form, the CDR3 reads TGCGCCAGCACCAAAGGACAGGAGAACACTGAAGCTTTCTTT.

This clonotype was counted only a few times. V gene TRBV4-2 combines with J gene TRBJ2-3; 13 bases align to TRBD2. With 4 bases clipped from V and 2 bases from J, the junction kept 9 bases outside the gene matches. The CDR3 totals 18 residues. Germline CDR1 LGHNA, CDR2 YNFKEQ. CDR3 sequence (DNA): TGTGCCAGCAGCCCCGACCTTACTAGCGGGGGGGACACAGATACGCAGTATTTT. Protein product: CASSPDLTSGGDTDTQYF.

This clonotype was counted many times. The chain is built from TRBV19 and TRBJ2-5; D may be TRBD2 (6 bases). The CDR3 extends over 13 amino acids. V lost 3 bases and J 5 bases, leaving 10 bases between the germline ends. The germline V gene encodes CDR1 LNHDA and CDR2 SQIVND (reference sequence). The chain's CDR3 is CASSMAGTETQYF. Written as DNA, the CDR3 is TGTGCCAGTAGTATGGCGGGGACGGAGACCCAGTACTTC.

V and J are TRBV5-1 and TRBJ2-3; 11 bases agree with TRBD2. The germline V gene has CDR1 SGHRS and CDR2 YFSETQ. The junction had 7 bases not matched to a gene; V was cut back by 2 bases and J by 2 bases. The CDR3 is 17 residues long. DNA for the CDR3: TGCGCCAGCAGCTTCATACTAGCGGGGGATATCACAGATACGCAGTATTTT. Protein product: CASSFILAGDITDTQYF.

The V call is TRBV6-6, the J call TRBJ2-1; D is unresolved. The ends were cut back, 0 bases at V and 12 bases at J, with 9 bases in the middle. CDR3 length: 12 residues. CDR1 is MNHNY and CDR2 is SVGAGI in the germline V gene (reference sequence). CDR3 region: CASSYSPTWQFF. The CDR3 DNA is TGTGCCAGCAGTTACTCGCCTACATGGCAGTTCTTC.

This clonotype appeared a few times. This chain connects TRBV19 to TRBJ2-5; D is possibly TRBD1 (6 bases). V was clipped by 1 base and J by 2 bases, with 11 bases between them. The germline V gene encodes CDR1 LNHDA and CDR2 SQIVND (reference sequence). The CDR3 runs 15 residues. This CDR3 reads CASSIVRGKQETQYF. CDR3 bases: TGTGCCAGTAGTATAGTCAGGGGCAAGCAAGAGACCCAGTACTTC.

This clonotype was detected only once. This chain connects TRBV5-5 to TRBJ2-1; D possibly corresponds to TRBD2 (5 bases). The CDR3 contains 14 residues. V was cut by 6 bases and J by 8 bases, with 18 bases left in between. Germline V gene lookup returns CDR1 SGHKS and CDR2 YYEKEE (reference sequence). CDR3 nucleotides: TGTGCCAGCATTCGTGGTGGGAGTGGGGATGAGCAGTTCTTC. Its translation: CASIRGGSGDEQFF.